These 12 T cell receptor beta chains originate from one sample sequenced in a study of shared clonotypes between healthy human individuals. Profiling relied on immunoSEQ multiplex PCR, and the TCRdb table lists in-frame clones only, not all of them. The table has around 2,000,000 clones, about 95% seen once. Sequencing used naive CD4+ T cells sorted from blood. Indicated subset: CD45RA+ positively selected. These receptors were collected from a young man in good health.

This chain connects TRBV7-2 to TRBJ2-3, with 12 bases aligning to TRBD2. J lost 7 bases, V lost 2 bases, and 1 base had no gene match. From germline, CDR1 is SGHTA and CDR2 FQGNSA. This CDR3 has 14 residues. CDR3 residues: CASSLLAGGYTQYF. Written as DNA, the CDR3 is TGTGCCAGCAGCTTACTAGCGGGAGGGTATACGCAGTATTTT.

V and J are TRBV10-3 and TRBJ2-3, with no clear D. The CDR3 has 15 amino acids. With 0 bases removed from V and 2 bases from J, the gap between germline ends came to 9 bases. CDR1 and CDR2 from the germline V gene are ENHRY and SYGVKD. The CDR3 protein is CAISESGPFTDTQYF. CDR3 DNA: TGTGCCATCAGTGAGTCCGGGCCATTCACAGATACGCAGTATTTT.

The chain recombines TRBV4-1 with TRBJ1-5; 7 nucleotides align to TRBD1. V trimming: 0 bases; J trimming: 4 bases; junction bases outside the gene matches: 6. Germline lookup yields CDR1 MGHRA and CDR2 YSYEKL. This CDR3 spans 16 amino acids. The CDR3 loop is CASSQDSSDRNQPQHF. As DNA, the CDR3 is TGCGCCAGCAGCCAAGATTCCTCGGACAGGAATCAGCCCCAGCATTTT.

Comments on this clone: This may be a read error, as it is one base from a much larger clone. The CDR3 protein is CASSWGLGQETQYF. The CDR3 DNA reads as TGCGCCAGCAGCTGGGGACTAGGGCAAGAGACCCAGTACTTC. The chain combines TRBV5-1 with TRBJ2-5, with 8 bases identical to TRBD2. After removal of 3 bases from V and 2 bases from J, the junction contained 3 bases not matched to a gene. Germline V gives CDR1 SGHRS, CDR2 YFSETQ. This CDR3 has 14 residues.

The chain employs TRBV5-1 and TRBJ2-2, with D perhaps TRBD2 (6 bases). In germline, CDR1 is SGHRS, CDR2 YFSETQ. The ends were cut back, 0 bases at V and 13 bases at J, with 13 bases in the middle. This CDR3 has 13 residues. Here the CDR3 DNA reads TGCGCCAGCAGCTTGGACCTAGCGCGGGTGCTGTTTTTT. This encodes CASSLDLARVLFF.

As regards this clone: The same CDR3 is also encoded by other DNA sequences in this sample. The chain uses TRBV5-1 and TRBJ2-5, with D unresolved. From germline, CDR1 is SGHRS and CDR2 YFSETQ. Trimming pared 0 bases from V and 5 bases from J, leaving 8 bases between. The CDR3 length is 13 residues. The DNA for the CDR3 is TGCGCCAGCAGCTTGGTAGGTTCGGAGACCCAGTACTTC. This gives the protein CASSLVGSETQYF.

This clone was seen a single time. The chain carries TRBV10-3 and TRBJ1-1; TRBD1 is a possible D gene (6 bases). CDR1 is ENHRY, CDR2 SYGVKD, per germline. Trimming stripped 5 bases from V and 14 bases from J, with 18 bases between. This CDR3 is built from 12 residues. The CDR3 is CAISTQTGWRFF. CDR3 coding DNA: TGTGCCATCAGTACCCAGACAGGTTGGAGATTCTTT.

The chain links TRBV2 to TRBJ2-2; TRBD1 agrees at 8 bases. This CDR3 contains 15 residues. CDR1 and CDR2 from the germline V gene are SNHLY and FYNNEI. V shed 5 bases and J 4 bases; nucleotides not matched to a gene: 6. DNA of the CDR3: TGTGCCAGCAGTCAAACAGGGGGTATCACCGGGGAGCTGTTTTTT. Its translation: CASSQTGGITGELFF.

J is TRBJ1-2 and V is TRBV2, with TRBD1 identical over 7 bases. The germline V gene encodes CDR1 SNHLY and CDR2 FYNNEI. The CDR3 extends over 15 amino acids. V gave up 4 bases and J gave up 7 bases; unmatched junction bases: 12. The CDR3 here is CASSGQGRGSAGYTF. The CDR3, as DNA: TGTGCCAGCAGTGGACAGGGAAGGGGATCGGCTGGCTACACCTTC.

The genes are TRBV7-9 and TRBJ2-1; D unclear. The CDR3 totals 16 residues. The V end lost 5 bases, the J end lost 1 base, and 15 bases lay between the germline ends. Germline CDR1 reads SEHNR; CDR2 reads FQNEAQ (reference sequence). The CDR3 sequence is CASSQTPLGSYNEQFF. The CDR3 DNA sequence: TGTGCCAGCAGCCAAACCCCGCTAGGTTCCTACAATGAGCAGTTCTTC.

The chain uses TRBV9 and TRBJ2-1; perhaps TRBD1 as D (6 bases). Trimming took 4 bases from V and 4 from J, leaving 15 bases between them. CDR1 and CDR2 from the germline V gene are SGDLS and YYNGEE. CDR3 length: 15 residues. The CDR3 loop reads CASSYTDRQYNEQFF. The CDR3 DNA reads TGTGCCAGCAGCTATACCGACAGGCAATACAATGAGCAGTTCTTC. Supplemented by reference TRBV9 and TRBJ2-1, the full variable domain reads DSGVTQTPKHLITATGQRVTLRCSPRSGDLSVYWYQQSLDQGLQFLIQYYNGEERAKGNILERFSAQQFPDLHSELNLSSLELGDSALYFCASSYTDRQYNEQFFGPGTRLTVL.

The gene calls are TRBV2 and TRBJ2-7; D is undetermined. V was cut by 4 bases and J by 7 bases, with 8 bases left in between. This CDR3 comprises 11 residues. CDR1 and CDR2 from the germline V gene are SNHLY and FYNNEI. The DNA for the CDR3 is TGTGCCAGCAGTGTTTATGGGGAGCAGTACTTC. It encodes CASSVYGEQYF.